The 4 T cell receptor beta chains given below trace back to one sample, sequenced in a study of low-dose radiotherapy and immunotherapy resistance in tumors. Covering alpha and beta chains, TRAV- and TRBV-specific primers were used for the first-strand cDNA. The authors amplified TCRs for around 20 PCR cycles with a constant-region primer and a V-primer adapter. One entry per CDR3 protein, called by TCRdb with MiXCR from the reads. The sample consists of nearly 95,000 distinct CDR3 sequences, 9.4% of them appearing once. Specified time point: before trial treatment. Sequencing was performed on PBMCs, taken before treatment. These receptors all come from a male donor with prostate cancer.

This clonotype has a count of ten or more. The gene calls are TRBV13 and TRBJ1-2; 7 nucleotides agree with TRBD1. V lost 7 bases to trimming and J lost 8 bases; unmatched junction nucleotides: 7. The germline V gene encodes CDR1 PRHDT and CDR2 FYEKMQ (reference sequence). The CDR3 extends over 12 amino acids. CDR3 amino acids: CASIDRVKGYTF. The CDR3 coding sequence is TGTGCCAGCATTGACAGGGTTAAGGGCTACACCTTC.

Ten or more counts support this clonotype. V gene TRBV6-1 combines with J gene TRBJ2-1; D is perhaps TRBD2 (7 bases). Trimming took 1 base from V and 5 from J, leaving 15 bases between them. The CDR3 is 16 residues long. Per the germline V gene, CDR1 is MNHNS and CDR2 is SASEGT. The CDR3 DNA reads as TGTGCCAGCAGTGAAGGGGGGGGGCCCAGGCACAATGAGCAGTTCTTC. Its protein is CASSEGGGPRHNEQFF.

This clonotype was found many times. The chain's CDR3 is CSARGLALNYNEQFF. The CDR3, as DNA: TGCAGTGCTAGAGGACTAGCGCTAAACTACAATGAGCAGTTCTTC. The rearrangement uses TRBV20-1 and TRBJ2-1, with 8 bases matching TRBD2. V was clipped by 1 base and J by 3 bases; unmatched bases: 5. CDR3 length: 15 amino acids. Germline V gene data show CDR1 as DFQATT and CDR2 as SNEGSKA (reference sequence).

This clonotype was counted at least ten times. The rearrangement uses TRBV7-2 and TRBJ2-1; 7 bases agree with TRBD1. The length of the CDR3 is 15 residues. Germline CDR1 is SGHTA and CDR2 is FQGNSA. V shed 5 bases and J 2 bases; nucleotides not matched to a gene: 6. The CDR3 protein is CASSPWTGAYNEQFF. CDR3 nucleotide sequence: TGTGCCAGCAGCCCCTGGACAGGCGCCTACAATGAGCAGTTCTTC. Full variable domain (rest looked up from reference TRBV7-2 and TRBJ2-1): GAGVSQSPSNKVTEKGKDVELRCDPISGHTALYWYRQSLGQGLEFLIYFQGNSAPDKSGLPSDRFSAERTGGSVSTLTIQRTQQEDSAVYLCASSPWTGAYNEQFFGPGTRLTVL.